Presented here are 2 T cell receptor beta chains from one specimen sequenced in a study of blood T cell repertoires in COVID-19. Produced via immunoSEQ multiplex PCR; TCRdb's table is partial and in-frame only. The sample lists about 87,000 clones; roughly 75% were seen once. The sample comprised peripheral blood. Receptor source: a woman in her forties or fifties with acute or convalescent COVID-19.

This clone has a single count. The chain has TRBV28 and TRBJ2-7, with 8 bases identical to TRBD1. Trimming cost V 7 bases and J 3 bases; bases outside gene matches: 8. The germline V gene has CDR1 MDHEN and CDR2 SYDVKM. This CDR3 is built from 14 residues. CDR3 residues: CASTTDRDLYEQYF. The CDR3 coding sequence is TGTGCCAGCACAACGGACAGGGACCTCTACGAGCAGTACTTC.

The V and J genes are TRBV7-8 and TRBJ1-6, with a weak D call TRBD1 (5 bases). V lost 6 bases and J 7 bases, leaving 10 bases between the germline ends. CDR1 is SGHVS and CDR2 is FQNEAQ in the germline V gene. The CDR3 runs 13 residues. The CDR3 loop is CASRRDRNSPLHF. DNA of the CDR3: TGTGCCAGCAGGCGAGACAGAAATTCACCCCTCCACTTT. Variable domain in full (rest from reference TRBV7-8 and TRBJ1-6): GAGVSQSPRYKVAKRGQDVALRCDPISGHVSLFWYQQALGQGPEFLTYFQNEAQLDKSGLPSDRFFAERPEGSVSTLKIQRTQQEDSAVYLCASRRDRNSPLHFGNGTRLTVT.